This TCR beta chain was identified during a study of cytomegalovirus exposure and HLA in healthy donors. Study-wide results and caveats: Upon later analysis, TCR association rates were observed to vary by HLA locus, being highest for DRB1 and lowest for HLA-C. Analyzed later, most CMV-associated TCR beta chains appeared HLA-restricted.

The PCR had 60 Vbeta and 13 Jbeta primers. The protocol was immunoSEQ multiplex PCR, while the TCRdb copy is restricted to in-frame clones and leaves out a portion. The sample contains 210,000 or so clones, more than 70% of which appear only once. The CDR3 runs to 13 residues. The study did not record CMV serostatus for this donor. With respect to this clone: No antigen is known for it.

V gene TRBV21-1 combines with J gene TRBJ2-7; the DNA was not compared with TRBD1, the D call given in the table. TRBV21-1 is a known pseudogene. This sequence originates from a human donor in good health. The sample comprised PBMCs. CDR3 DNA: TGTGCCAGCCTGGTTCACATCCGCTACGAGCAGTACTTC. Residues: CASLVHIRYEQYF.